This T cell receptor beta chain appears in the sequencing data of a study of cytomegalovirus exposure and HLA in healthy donors. The data were produced by immunoSEQ multiplex PCR, yet TCRdb's version contains in-frame clones alone and is incomplete. This sample has 200,000 to 250,000 clones; approximately 83% occur once, and the top ten carry 11% to 15%. Points from the study as a whole: TCR sequences were mostly rare, though some public TCRs occurred in many donors. It was reportedly the case that the classifier diagnosed cytomegalovirus status with high specificity and sensitivity. Researchers catalogued approximately 170 TCR beta chains as cytomegalovirus-associated.

The approximately 120-subject validation cohort, separate from the approximately 630-subject first cohort, included the donors. Points on this clone: The antigen remains unidentified.

Source material: PBMCs. The TCR was taken from a woman in her 30s in good health and CMV-seropositive.

CDR3 in DNA: TGTGCCAGCAGCCCCGACGGCGGGGACGAAAAACTGTTTTTT. The encoded protein is CASSPDGGDEKLFF. The chain is built from TRBV27 and TRBJ1-4; a weak D match, TRBD1 (5 bases). The V gene's germline CDR1 is MNHEY and CDR2 SMNVEV (reference sequence). V was shortened by 6 bases and J by 8 bases, with 16 bases between the two germline ends. The CDR3 has 14 amino acids. The full variable domain, rest sourced from reference TRBV27 and TRBJ1-4, is EAQVTQNPRYLITVTGKKLTVTCSQNMNHEYMSWYRQDPGLGLRQIYYSMNVEVTDKGDVPEGYKVSRKEKRNFPLILESPSPNQTSLYFCASSPDGGDEKLFFGSGTQLSVL.